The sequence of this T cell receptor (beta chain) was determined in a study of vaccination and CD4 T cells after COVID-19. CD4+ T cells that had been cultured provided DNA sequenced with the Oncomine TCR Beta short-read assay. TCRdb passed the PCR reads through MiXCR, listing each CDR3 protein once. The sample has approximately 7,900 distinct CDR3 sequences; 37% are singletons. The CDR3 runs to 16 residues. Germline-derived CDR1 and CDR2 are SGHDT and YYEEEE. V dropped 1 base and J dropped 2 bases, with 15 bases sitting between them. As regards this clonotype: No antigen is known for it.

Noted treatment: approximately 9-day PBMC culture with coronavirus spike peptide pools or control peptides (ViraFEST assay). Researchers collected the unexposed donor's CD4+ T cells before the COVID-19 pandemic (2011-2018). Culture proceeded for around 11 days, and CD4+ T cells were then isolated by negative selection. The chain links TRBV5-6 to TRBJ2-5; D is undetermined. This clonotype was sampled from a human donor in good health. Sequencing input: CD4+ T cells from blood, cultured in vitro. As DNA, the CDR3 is TGTGCCAGCAGCTTGTACGGGTCCGGGCTGCAAGAGACCCAGTACTTC. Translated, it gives CASSLYGSGLQETQYF.